The text below deals with one T cell receptor beta chain. The data belong to a study of blood T cell repertoires in COVID-19. In the study overall: Spain, Italy and the United States supplied samples that represented acute and convalescent COVID-19. T cells, B-cell-depleted T cells, or PBMCs provided the cDNA or gDNA that served as material.

Authors' data handling: Quantification of nucleated cells was approximated via reference gene primer amplification. The data were produced by immunoSEQ multiplex PCR, yet TCRdb's version contains in-frame clones alone and is incomplete. That table furnishes V, J and clone size, whereas the DNA furnished D and trimming. Of about 170,000 clones in the sample, approximately 82% were seen once. The CDR3 covers 17 residues. J lost 0 bases, V lost 2 bases, and 7 bases had no gene match. The germline V gene has CDR1 MNHEY and CDR2 SMNVEV (reference sequence). Participants were aged 18 to 89 years, lived in 20 to 30 US areas, and enrolled virtually.

This receptor was obtained from a woman between 45 and 60 years old in a cohort exposed to, infected with or recovered from COVID-19 (not recorded which). The sequencing input was PBMCs or T cells enriched from blood (not recorded which). This chain connects TRBV27 to TRBJ2-1; 7 bases are a match to TRBD2. The CDR3 coding sequence is TGTGCCAGCAGTTTAGGGGGGGGTAAAAGCTCCTACAATGAGCAGTTCTTC. Its protein product is CASSLGGGKSSYNEQFF.